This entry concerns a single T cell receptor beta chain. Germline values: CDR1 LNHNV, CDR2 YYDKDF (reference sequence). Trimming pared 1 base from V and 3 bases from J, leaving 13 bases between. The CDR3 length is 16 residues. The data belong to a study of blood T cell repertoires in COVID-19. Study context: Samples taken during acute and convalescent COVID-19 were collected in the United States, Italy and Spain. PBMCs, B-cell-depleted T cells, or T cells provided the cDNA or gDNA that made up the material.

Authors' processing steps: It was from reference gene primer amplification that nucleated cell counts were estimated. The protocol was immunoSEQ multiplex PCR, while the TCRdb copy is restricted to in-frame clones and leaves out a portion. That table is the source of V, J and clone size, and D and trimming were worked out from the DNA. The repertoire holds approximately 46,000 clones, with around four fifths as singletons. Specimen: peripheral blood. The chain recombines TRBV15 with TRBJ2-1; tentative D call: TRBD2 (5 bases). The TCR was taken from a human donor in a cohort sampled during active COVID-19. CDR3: CATSRGLMGSYNEQFF. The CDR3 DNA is TGTGCCACCAGCAGAGGCCTCATGGGGAGCTACAATGAGCAGTTCTTC.